These 18 T cell receptor beta chains came from one sample sequenced in a study of blood T cell repertoires in COVID-19. Method: immunoSEQ multiplex PCR; TCRdb's copy keeps in-frame clones and lacks some. The table lists 55,000 to 80,000 clones, 89% of them singletons. The sequenced sample was peripheral blood. The receptors stem from a middle-aged man with active COVID-19.

V is TRBV7-3 and J is TRBJ2-1; 7 bases are shared with TRBD1. Looked up from germline, CDR1 is SGHTA and CDR2 is FQGTGA. This CDR3 contains 17 residues. Losses at the gene ends were 2 bases for V and 7 bases for J; bases not matched to a gene: 14. The CDR3 reads CASSLEVGTAFKNEQFF. CDR3 DNA sequence: TGTGCCAGCAGCTTAGAGGTCGGGACAGCCTTTAAGAATGAGCAGTTCTTC.

The V and J genes are TRBV9 and TRBJ1-2, with D tentatively TRBD1 (6 bases). V was cut by 3 bases and J by 6 bases, with 18 bases left in between. There are 15 residues in the CDR3. Germline V lookup: CDR1 SGDLS, CDR2 YYNGEE. The CDR3 is CASSDTGSPFDGYTF. The CDR3 region has the DNA TGTGCCAGCAGCGACACAGGGTCCCCCTTTGATGGCTACACCTTC.

The chain couples TRBV25-1 to TRBJ2-3; TRBD1 matches at 10 bases. The CDR3 totals 17 residues. Germline CDR1 and CDR2: MGHDK and SYGVNS. V shed 0 bases and J 6 bases; nucleotides not matched to a gene: 9. CDR3: CASSEYDRTGGYDTQYF. DNA of the CDR3: TGTGCCAGCAGTGAATATGATCGGACAGGGGGTTATGATACGCAGTATTTT.

The chain carries TRBV3-1 (or the pseudogene TRBV3-2) and TRBJ2-3; 8 positions match TRBD2. The ends lost 1 base at V and 1 base at J; junction bases unmatched: 7. The CDR3 totals 17 residues. Looked up from germline, CDR1 is LGHDT and CDR2 is YNNKEL (reference sequence). The CDR3 loop reads CASSQGLAGARTDTQYF. The CDR3 nucleotides are TGTGCCAGCAGCCAAGGTCTAGCGGGCGCACGCACAGATACGCAGTATTTT.

The chain employs TRBV27 and TRBJ1-5, with 7 bases fitting TRBD1. After removal of 0 bases from V and 5 bases from J, the junction contained 4 bases not matched to a gene. CDR3 length equals 15 residues. Looked up from germline, CDR1 is MNHEY and CDR2 is SMNVEV (reference sequence). CDR3 in amino acids: CASSLSGGGHQPQHF. In nucleotides, the CDR3 is TGTGCCAGCAGTTTATCAGGAGGGGGCCATCAGCCCCAGCATTTT.

V and J are TRBV6-4 and TRBJ2-1; D not resolved. CDR1 and CDR2 from the germline V gene are MRHNA and SNTAGT. CDR3 size: 13 residues. V was clipped by 2 bases and J by 6 bases, with 8 bases between them. The CDR3 spells CASSDHRGNEQFF. CDR3 DNA: TGTGCCAGCAGTGACCACCGCGGCAATGAGCAGTTCTTC.

The chain is built from TRBV6-2 or TRBV6-3 and TRBJ2-5; 12 positions agree with TRBD2. Germline assignment: CDR1 MNHEY and CDR2 SVGEGT. CDR3 length equals 16 residues. Trimming removed 5 bases from V and 4 bases from J; junction bases left unmatched: 8. DNA of the CDR3: TGTGCCAGCAGTAGACTAGCGGGGGCCATTGGAGAGACCCAGTACTTC. This translates into CASSRLAGAIGETQYF.

This clone was seen just once. CDR3 bases: TGTGCCATCTTTCTGGGACAGACCCAAGAGACCCAGTACTTC. Amino acids: CAIFLGQTQETQYF. This chain links TRBV6-5 with TRBJ2-5; 7 nucleotides align to TRBD1. The V segment lost 10 bases and the J segment 1 base; nucleotides outside the gene matches: 9. CDR1 is MNHEY, CDR2 SVGAGI, per germline. This CDR3 spans 14 amino acids.

This chain links TRBV9 with TRBJ2-5; perhaps TRBD2 as D (7 bases). The CDR3 loop spans 18 amino acids. Per germline, CDR1 SGDLS and CDR2 YYNGEE. V dropped 0 bases and J dropped 1 base, with 19 bases sitting between them. This CDR3 is CASSVDPGGAGAQETQYF. CDR3 coding DNA: TGTGCCAGCAGCGTAGACCCTGGCGGGGCGGGGGCCCAAGAGACCCAGTACTTC. Variable domain in full (rest from reference TRBV9 and TRBJ2-5): DSGVTQTPKHLITATGQRVTLRCSPRSGDLSVYWYQQSLDQGLQFLIQYYNGEERAKGNILERFSAQQFPDLHSELNLSSLELGDSALYFCASSVDPGGAGAQETQYFGPGTRLLVL.

The chain uses TRBV11-2 and TRBJ2-1, with D maybe TRBD1 (6 bases). This CDR3 spans 18 amino acids. The germline V and J ends were trimmed by 7 bases and 6 bases, with 28 bases remaining between them. In germline, CDR1 is SGHAT, CDR2 FQNNGV. CDR3 nucleotides: TGTGCCAGCAACGTCCGCCTGGGGGCTCTAACTGAGGGCAATGAGCAGTTCTTC. Encoded protein: CASNVRLGALTEGNEQFF.

This rearrangement joins TRBV10-1 to TRBJ2-6; D is perhaps TRBD2 (6 bases). The ends were cut back, 3 bases at V and 1 base at J, with 7 bases in the middle. Germline-derived CDR1 and CDR2 are WNHNN and SYGVQD (reference sequence). The CDR3 contains 15 residues. The CDR3 protein is CASSDGGSGANVLTF. Written as DNA, the CDR3 is TGCGCCAGCAGTGATGGGGGGTCTGGGGCCAACGTCCTGACTTTC.

The chain carries TRBV6-6 and TRBJ1-6; TRBD1 might be the D (5 bases). V dropped 0 bases and J dropped 5 bases, with 11 bases sitting between them. This CDR3 is 16 amino acids long. Germline V CDR1 and CDR2: MNHNY, SVGAGI (reference sequence). The CDR3 loop is CASSYSTGRHNSPLHF. The CDR3 DNA follows: TGTGCCAGCAGTTACTCTACAGGCCGCCATAATTCACCCCTCCACTTT.

This chain joins TRBV4-1 and TRBJ2-1; D is undetermined. The CDR3 consists of 16 residues. Per germline, CDR1 MGHRA and CDR2 YSYEKL. The V gene lost 1 base and the J gene lost 0 bases, with 10 bases spanning the gap. The CDR3 sequence: CASSQVVGLSYNEQFF. CDR3 in DNA: TGCGCCAGCAGCCAAGTGGTGGGCCTCTCCTACAATGAGCAGTTCTTC.

V is TRBV5-4 and J is TRBJ2-6, with D perhaps TRBD1 (5 bases). The V end lost 5 bases, the J end lost 1 base, and 10 bases lay between the germline ends. The germline V gene has CDR1 SGHNT and CDR2 YYREEE (reference sequence). CDR3 length: 15 amino acids. The CDR3 sequence is CASSGALSGANVLTF. CDR3 nucleotide sequence: TGTGCCAGCAGTGGGGCGCTGTCTGGGGCCAACGTCCTGACTTTC.

The rearrangement uses TRBV6-5 and TRBJ1-5, with 10 nucleotides matching TRBD1. The CDR3 is made up of 15 amino acids. Germline-derived CDR1 and CDR2 are MNHEY and SVGAGI. The junction had 5 bases not matched to a gene; V was cut back by 4 bases and J by 5 bases. As DNA, the CDR3 is TGTGCCAGCAGTTTGACAGGGGGCCGGGATCAGCCCCAGCATTTT. This encodes CASSLTGGRDQPQHF.

The chain employs TRBV10-1 and TRBJ2-4, with D tentatively TRBD2 (5 bases). V was pared by 4 bases and J by 5 bases, with 12 bases between. CDR3 length equals 14 residues. Germline V lookup: CDR1 WNHNN, CDR2 SYGVQD (reference sequence). The CDR3 DNA sequence: TGCGCCAGCAGTGTGAGGGTCTTCCAAAACATTCAGTACTTC. It codes for CASSVRVFQNIQYF.

The V gene is TRBV30, the J gene TRBJ1-2; 8 bases align to TRBD1. There are 15 residues in the CDR3. V gave up 1 base and J gave up 2 bases; unmatched junction bases: 6. Germline V CDR1 and CDR2: GTSNPN, SVGIG (reference sequence). The CDR3 DNA reads as TGTGCCTGGAGTGCACGGGACAGGTCCAACTATGGCTACACCTTC. It specifies CAWSARDRSNYGYTF.

The rearrangement uses TRBV10-3 and TRBJ2-2; a possible D gene is TRBD2 (6 bases). Trimming took 8 bases from V and 0 from J, leaving 13 bases between them. In germline, CDR1 is ENHRY, CDR2 SYGVKD. This CDR3 comprises 15 residues. The CDR3 DNA reads as TGTGCCATCGGTCGGGGGTTCGCGAACACCGGGGAGCTGTTTTTT. Translating gives CAIGRGFANTGELFF.